This T cell receptor (beta chain) emerged from a study of CD8 T cells in ankylosing spondylitis. The germline gives CDR1 SQVTM, CDR2 ANQGSEA. V lost 5 bases and J lost 1, with 8 bases in between. The CDR3 totals 12 residues. With respect to this clonotype: What it binds is not known.

Study-level results: A motif of 7 to 9 highly homologous TCR beta variants was seen as apparently characteristic of ankylosing spondylitis blood.

TCRdb passed the 5' RACE reads through MiXCR, listing each CDR3 protein once. The data contain about 700,000 distinct CDR3 sequences, around 17% of them singletons. The V and J genes are TRBV29-1 and TRBJ1-2; a weak D match, TRBD1 (5 bases). The clonotype was recovered from a male donor with ankylosing spondylitis. Sequences were obtained from blood, either unsorted or a sorted T cell fraction (not recorded which). CDR3 DNA: TGCAGCGTTCGAGGGGATAACTATGGCTACACCTTC. Its protein is CSVRGDNYGYTF.